The TCR beta chain described here comes from a study of T cell responses to AZD1222 COVID-19 vaccine. Using immunoSEQ multiplex PCR, the repertoire was profiled, and TCRdb retains in-frame clones only, with some absent. This table holds approximately 150,000 clones, about 88% found once. Germline V gene sequence: CDR1 SNHLY, CDR2 FYNNEI. V dropped 8 bases and J dropped 6 bases, with 17 bases sitting between them. The CDR3 covers 13 residues. V usage is TRBV2 and J usage is TRBJ2-7; D tentatively reads TRBD1 or TRBD2 (5 bases each). The sample was peripheral blood, taken on day 0 of AZD1222 vaccination. This receptor was identified in an adult in good health. CDR3 in DNA: TGTGCCAGCCTCCAGAGGGAGAGGGGCGAGCAGTACTTC. It codes for CASLQRERGEQYF.